The 32 T cell receptor beta chains reported below all come from one sample, sequenced in a study of regulatory T cells in long-lasting Graves disease. HTBI primers from iRepertoire and Arm-PCR of CDR3 regions yielded the TCR beta libraries. TCRdb reprocessed the multiplex PCR reads via MiXCR and lists one record per CDR3 protein. The sample consists of 450,000 to 650,000 distinct CDR3 sequences, 16% of them appearing once. Specified time point: newly diagnosed GD, antithyroid drugs for less than 3 months. PBMCs provided the RNA from which the TCR library was made. The same specimen was also included in a second study, on T cells in Graves' hyperthyroidism and ophthalmopathy.

This material consisted of peripheral blood mononuclear cells (PBMCs), taken at new diagnosis, from a patient treated with antithyroid drugs. The receptor set was obtained from a woman aged 35 to 60 with Graves disease.

This chain connects TRBV28 to TRBJ1-1, with D possibly being TRBD1 (5 bases). The V gene lost 10 bases and the J gene lost 4 bases, with 13 bases spanning the gap. The CDR3 is 12 residues long. From germline, CDR1 is MDHEN and CDR2 SYDVKM. The DNA for the CDR3 is TGTGCCACCGGTCCGAGGGGCACTGAAGCTTTCTTT. It codes for CATGPRGTEAFF. Full variable domain (outside the CDR3, taken from reference TRBV28 and TRBJ1-1): DVKVTQSSRYLVKRTGEKVFLECVQDMDHENMFWYRQDPGLGLRLIYFSYDVKMKEKGDIPEGYSVSREKKERFSLILESASTNQTSMYLCATGPRGTEAFFGQGTRLTVV.

This clonotype showed up just a few times. In DNA form, the CDR3 reads TGTGCCAGCAGTGTGACAGTGACTCAGCCCCAGCATTTT. Its translation: CASSVTVTQPQHF. The chain combines TRBV6-1 with TRBJ1-5; D might be TRBD1 (5 bases). From germline, CDR1 is MNHNS and CDR2 SASEGT. V lost 4 bases, J lost 6 bases, and 10 bases lay in between. The CDR3 extends over 13 amino acids.

The chain couples TRBV6-2 or TRBV6-3 to TRBJ2-2; possible D gene TRBD2, 5 bases. V was trimmed by 6 bases and J by 7 bases, leaving 21 bases between them. Germline CDR1 reads MNHEY; CDR2 reads SVGEGT. This CDR3 contains 16 residues. The CDR3 spells CASSGGPAAVVGELFF. CDR3 in DNA: TGTGCCAGCAGCGGCGGGCCTGCCGCTGTTGTCGGGGAGCTGTTTTTT.

The chain uses TRBV7-6 and TRBJ1-1; D is unclear. V was pared by 5 bases and J by 7 bases, with 14 bases between. CDR1 is SGHVS and CDR2 is FNYEAQ in the germline V gene. The CDR3 is made up of 13 amino acids. The CDR3 nucleotides are TGTGCCAGCAGCGCAAGGTTTTGGGATGAAGCTTTCTTT. This translates into CASSARFWDEAFF.

J is TRBJ2-3 and V is TRBV7-9; D may correspond to TRBD1 or TRBD2 (5 bases each). The CDR3 covers 13 residues. V lost 5 bases to trimming and J lost 6 bases, with 12 bases between them. CDR1 is SEHNR, CDR2 FQNEAQ, per germline (reference sequence). The chain's CDR3 is CASSLGDPDTQYF. CDR3 nucleotides: TGTGCCAGCAGCCTAGGGGACCCGGATACGCAGTATTTT.

As regards this clonotype: Germline is not matched at one junction end, which may reflect a read error. The chain couples TRBV11-2 to TRBJ2-1; 7 nucleotides match TRBD2. The germline V gene encodes CDR1 SGHAT and CDR2 FQNNGV. The CDR3 is made up of 13 amino acids. CDR3 bases: TGTGCCAACAGCACGGGGGGTCTCTCTTTTCGGTTCTTC. Translation gives CANSTGGLSFRFF.

Details on this clonotype: The DNA is omitted, as the CDR3 cannot be located on it reliably, and the CDR3 follows TCRdb's listing. V and J are TRBV11-2 and TRBJ2-1; the DNA was not compared with TRBD1, the D call given in the table. Germline values: CDR1 SGHAT, CDR2 FQNNGV. The CDR3 sequence runs 16 residues, both termini included. This CDR3 reads CASSSWGQGSYNEQLF.

This clonotype was seen repeatedly, ten times or more. J is TRBJ2-1 and V is TRBV2, with D maybe TRBD2 (5 bases). Trimming left V 7 bases short and J 9 bases short, with 10 bases between. The germline V gene encodes CDR1 SNHLY and CDR2 FYNNEI. The CDR3 contains 11 residues. The CDR3 DNA reads TGTGCCAGCAACGAGGGTGGTGAGCAGTTCTTC. Translated, it gives CASNEGGEQFF.

This clonotype occurred a few times. The rearrangement joins TRBV15 to TRBJ1-4; D uncertain. The CDR3 contains 16 residues. V was shortened by 1 base and J by 4 bases, with 13 bases between the two germline ends. The germline V gene has CDR1 LNHNV and CDR2 YYDKDF (reference sequence). The CDR3 DNA reads TGTGCCACCAGCAGAGGATTAGGAGGATATAATGAAAAACTGTTTTTT. This encodes CATSRGLGGYNEKLFF.

The chain recombines TRBV11-2 with TRBJ1-5, with a weak D call TRBD1 (6 bases). The germline gives CDR1 SGHAT, CDR2 FQNNGV. The CDR3 consists of 14 residues. V was clipped by 10 bases and J by 0 bases, with 13 bases between them. CDR3 bases: TGTGCCACCGGACAGACAAATAGCAATCAGCCCCAGCATTTT. Its protein product is CATGQTNSNQPQHF.

This clonotype was found many times. The rearrangement uses TRBV29-1 and TRBJ2-5; 7 bases line up with TRBD2. The J segment lost 0 bases and the V segment lost 7 bases, leaving 8 bases of the junction unmatched. The CDR3 is 14 amino acids. CDR1 is SQVTM, CDR2 ANQGSEA, per germline. The CDR3 nucleotides read TGCAGCGGGGGAGCGGGGCTACACCAAGAGACCCAGTACTTC. This codes for CSGGAGLHQETQYF.

This clonotype was seen repeatedly, ten times or more. The chain combines TRBV3-1 with TRBJ2-7, with 10 bases identical to TRBD2. V trimming: 5 bases; J trimming: 3 bases; junction bases outside the gene matches: 4. This CDR3 has 14 residues. Germline CDR1 and CDR2: LGHDT and YNNKEL (reference sequence). The CDR3 sequence is CASSGLAEIYEQYF. The CDR3 region has the DNA TGTGCCAGCAGCGGACTAGCGGAAATCTACGAGCAGTACTTC.

There are many counts of this clonotype. The chain has TRBV6-1 and TRBJ2-5, with D possibly matching TRBD2 (6 bases). The germline CDR1 and CDR2 sequences are MNHNS and SASEGT. The CDR3 contains 14 residues. V was cut by 5 bases and J by 4 bases, with 14 bases left in between. The CDR3 region is CASSTRDSGETQYF. In DNA, the CDR3 is TGTGCCAGCAGTACCCGGGACTCTGGAGAGACCCAGTACTTC.

The chain carries TRBV5-1 and TRBJ2-6; 11 positions match TRBD1. The ends lost 4 bases at V and 0 bases at J; junction bases unmatched: 6. Looked up from germline, CDR1 is SGHRS and CDR2 is YFSETQ. The CDR3 runs 18 residues. Written as DNA, the CDR3 is TGCGCCAGCAGCCGAGGACAGGGGGCGTCCTCTGGGGCCAACGTCCTGACTTTC. It is translated as CASSRGQGASSGANVLTF. Using reference TRBV5-1 and TRBJ2-6 for the parts outside the CDR3, the full variable domain is KAGVTQTPRYLIKTRGQQVTLSCSPISGHRSVSWYQQTPGQGLQFLFEYFSETQRNKGNFPGRFSGRQFSNSRSEMNVSTLELGDSALYLCASSRGQGASSGANVLTFGAGSRLTVL.

This clonotype was counted at least ten times. This sequence joins TRBV25-1 and TRBJ1-4; TRBD1 is a possible D gene (6 bases). The CDR3 contains 15 residues. The germline V and J ends were trimmed by 4 bases and 7 bases, with 16 bases remaining between them. Germline loops: CDR1 MGHDK, CDR2 SYGVNS. CDR3 DNA sequence: TGTGCCAGCAGTGTAGTGTTGGGGGCAGGTGAAAAACTGTTTTTT. Translated: CASSVVLGAGEKLFF.

The table lists this clonotype with a few counts. The chain links TRBV10-3 to TRBJ2-7, with D uncertain. CDR1 is ENHRY, CDR2 SYGVKD, per germline. This CDR3 is 13 amino acids long. Between the trimmed V and J ends, which lost 4 bases and 2 bases, there was a span of 9 bases. The CDR3 reads CAISATSTYEQYF. CDR3 bases: TGTGCCATCAGTGCCACGTCAACCTACGAGCAGTACTTC.

The sample holds many counts of this clonotype. DNA of the CDR3: TGTGCCAGCAGCCAAGAAGAGCAATACTACGAGCAGTACTTC. It encodes CASSQEEQYYEQYF. V usage is TRBV4-2 and J usage is TRBJ2-7; D is uncertain. The CDR3 extends over 14 amino acids. V lost 0 bases and J 3 bases, leaving 9 bases between the germline ends. Germline CDR1 is LGHNA and CDR2 is YNFKEQ.

This clonotype has only a few counts. V and J are TRBV19 and TRBJ2-7; TRBD1 might be the D (6 bases). V shed 5 bases and J shed 0 bases, with 14 bases lying between them. The V gene's germline CDR1 is LNHDA and CDR2 SQIVND (reference sequence). CDR3 size: 15 residues. CDR3 DNA: TGTGCCAGTAGTGTCGGACAGTCACTCTCCTACGAGCAGTACTTC. Encoded protein: CASSVGQSLSYEQYF.

This clonotype was counted between two and nine times. V usage is TRBV7-9 and J usage is TRBJ1-6, with no clear D. Trimming left V 1 base short and J 10 bases short, with 14 bases between. The CDR3 contains 15 residues. The V gene's germline CDR1 is SEHNR and CDR2 FQNEAQ (reference sequence). The CDR3 region is CASSLGMGRESPLHF. CDR3 DNA: TGTGCCAGCAGCTTAGGCATGGGAAGGGAATCACCCCTCCACTTT.

In this sample, this clonotype turned up a few times. A much bigger clone sits one base away, suggesting this may be a read error. The genes are TRBV5-1 and TRBJ1-1, with D perhaps TRBD1 (6 bases). V lost 0 bases and J 3 bases, leaving 12 bases between the germline ends. CDR3 length: 15 residues. Germline-derived CDR1 and CDR2 are SGHRS and YFSETQ. CDR3 loop: CASSLEGGRDTEAFF. CDR3 sequence (DNA): TGCGCCAGCAGCTTGGAAGGGGGTCGGGACACTGAAGCTTTCTTT.

In this sample, this clonotype turned up many times. V and J are TRBV28 and TRBJ2-3; D may be TRBD1 or TRBD2 (7 bases each). Germline V lookup: CDR1 MDHEN, CDR2 SYDVKM. This CDR3 has 17 residues. Trimming shortened V by 5 bases and J by 3 bases, and 21 bases separated the two germline ends. CDR3 amino acids: CASSPPAGGGFTDTQYF. CDR3 nucleotides: TGTGCCAGCAGTCCACCAGCAGGGGGGGGTTTTACAGATACGCAGTATTTT.

This clonotype was seen repeatedly, ten times or more. The chain recombines TRBV11-3 with TRBJ2-3; TRBD1 matches 7 bases. Per germline, CDR1 SGHNT and CDR2 YENEEA. The CDR3 runs 14 residues. V gave up 5 bases and J gave up 4 bases; unmatched junction bases: 6. CDR3 nucleotides: TGTGCCAGCAGCAAGTTAGGGGGCGCAGATACGCAGTATTTT. It yields the protein CASSKLGGADTQYF.

This clonotype has a count of ten or more. The V gene is TRBV10-1, the J gene TRBJ1-1; possibly TRBD1 for D (5 bases). Trimming shortened V by 4 bases and J by 10 bases, and 7 bases separated the two germline ends. The length of the CDR3 is 10 residues. CDR1 and CDR2 (germline): WNHNN, SYGVQD (reference sequence). The CDR3 protein is CASSVRGAFF. CDR3 DNA: TGCGCCAGCAGTGTTAGGGGAGCTTTCTTT.

The V call is TRBV4-1, the J call TRBJ2-1, with TRBD2 as a possible D gene (7 bases). The CDR3 has 16 amino acids. V lost 2 bases and J lost 6, with 17 bases in between. Germline CDR1 is MGHRA and CDR2 is YSYEKL. CDR3 coding DNA: TGCGCCAGCAGCCAAATTGGGAGGGGGGGATCCAATGAGCAGTTCTTC. Amino acids: CASSQIGRGGSNEQFF.

This clonotype was seen many times. The chain couples TRBV18 to TRBJ1-5, with TRBD1 identical over 8 bases. The CDR3 has 15 amino acids. V dropped 2 bases and J dropped 6; count of bases not matched to a gene: 6. Per germline, CDR1 KGHSH and CDR2 LQKENI. The CDR3 nucleotides are TGTGCCAGCTCACCATTCCAGGGGGCCGTTCAGCCCCAGCATTTT. Protein: CASSPFQGAVQPQHF.

This clonotype was found many times. This rearrangement joins TRBV12-5 to TRBJ2-5; D is perhaps TRBD2 (6 bases). The CDR3 has 14 amino acids. Trimming removed 5 bases at V and 4 bases at J, with 14 bases between. Germline CDR1 reads LGHNT; CDR2 reads FRNRAP. CDR3 DNA sequence: TGTGCTAGTGGTGGCCCGACAGCGGGAGAGACCCAGTACTTC. Its protein is CASGGPTAGETQYF.

This clonotype was observed at least ten times. The chain joins TRBV3-1 to TRBJ2-5; 7 bases match TRBD1. The CDR3 is made up of 16 amino acids. Germline CDR1 LGHDT, CDR2 YNNKEL (reference sequence). The J segment lost 3 bases and the V segment lost 1 base, leaving 8 bases of the junction unmatched. CDR3 sequence (DNA): TGTGCCAGCAGCCAAGGGACAGGCAGCTTTGAAGAGACCCAGTACTTC. Translating it yields CASSQGTGSFEETQYF.

This clonotype turned up a few times. V usage is TRBV5-1 and J usage is TRBJ2-1; D might be TRBD2 (5 bases). Per germline, CDR1 SGHRS and CDR2 YFSETQ. The germline V and J ends were trimmed by 0 bases and 10 bases, with 17 bases remaining between them. The CDR3 has 15 amino acids. The CDR3 DNA reads as TGCGCCAGCAGCTTGGATCGGACTGCCGTCGGGGAGCAGTTCTTC. This translates into CASSLDRTAVGEQFF.

The gene calls are TRBV5-6 and TRBJ2-1; possible D gene TRBD1, 6 bases. Germline CDR1 reads SGHDT; CDR2 reads YYEEEE. There are 13 residues in the CDR3. V lost 0 bases, J lost 8 bases, and 9 bases lay in between. CDR3 region: CASSLGTAHEQFF. The CDR3 DNA reads TGTGCCAGCAGCTTGGGGACAGCTCATGAGCAGTTCTTC.

This clonotype came up many times. The chain couples TRBV7-9 to TRBJ1-1; no reliable D call. The CDR3 is made up of 11 amino acids. The germline V gene encodes CDR1 SEHNR and CDR2 FQNEAQ (reference sequence). Trimming left V 5 bases short and J 3 bases short, with 4 bases between. CDR3 DNA: TGTGCCAGCAGCCCCTACACTGAAGCTTTCTTT. Residues: CASSPYTEAFF.

This chain's CDR3 is CASSYGFGSGYTF. The CDR3 coding sequence is TGTGCCAGCAGCTATGGGTTCGGGAGCGGCTACACCTTC. V and J are TRBV6-9 and TRBJ1-2; no definite D call. Trimming shortened V by 6 bases and J by 8 bases, and 16 bases separated the two germline ends. Looked up from germline, CDR1 is MNHGY and CDR2 is SVAAGI. The CDR3 has 13 amino acids.

This clonotype was seen many times. Germline is not matched at one junction end, which may reflect a read error. This rearrangement joins TRBV10-2 to TRBJ1-5, with no clear D. This CDR3 comprises 13 residues. The germline V gene encodes CDR1 WSHSY and CDR2 SAAADI. The CDR3 region has the DNA TGTGCCAGCAGCGGAAGTAGCAATCAGCCCCAGCATTTT. Translating gives CASSGSSNQPQHF.